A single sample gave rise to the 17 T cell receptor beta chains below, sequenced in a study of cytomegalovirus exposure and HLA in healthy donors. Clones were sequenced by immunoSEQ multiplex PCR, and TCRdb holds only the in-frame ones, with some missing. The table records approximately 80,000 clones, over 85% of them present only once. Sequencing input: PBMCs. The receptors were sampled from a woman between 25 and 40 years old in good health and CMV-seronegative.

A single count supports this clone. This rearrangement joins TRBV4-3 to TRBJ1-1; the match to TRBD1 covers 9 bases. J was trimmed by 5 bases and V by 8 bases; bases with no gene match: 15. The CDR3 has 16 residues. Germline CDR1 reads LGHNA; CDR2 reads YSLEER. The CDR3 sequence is CASSRPTGGRGTEAFF. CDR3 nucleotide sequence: TGCGCCAGCTCCAGACCTACAGGGGGCAGGGGAACTGAAGCTTTCTTT.

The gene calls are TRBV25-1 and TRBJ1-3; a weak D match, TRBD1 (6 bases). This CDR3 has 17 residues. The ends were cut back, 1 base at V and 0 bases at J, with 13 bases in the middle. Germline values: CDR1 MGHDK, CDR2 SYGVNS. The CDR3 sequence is CASSEWGRGDSGNTIYF. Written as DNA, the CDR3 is TGTGCCAGCAGTGAATGGGGGCGCGGAGACTCTGGAAACACCATATATTTT.

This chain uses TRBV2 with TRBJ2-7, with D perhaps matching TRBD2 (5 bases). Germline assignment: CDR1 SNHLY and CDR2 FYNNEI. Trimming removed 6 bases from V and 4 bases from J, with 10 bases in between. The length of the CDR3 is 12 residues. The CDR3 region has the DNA TGTGCCAGCAGAGAGGGCCGGTACGAGCAGTACTTC. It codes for CASREGRYEQYF. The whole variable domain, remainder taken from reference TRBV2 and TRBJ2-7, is EPEVTQTPSHQVTQMGQEVILRCVPISNHLYFYWYRQILGQKVEFLVSFYNNEISEKSEIFDDQFSVERPDGSNFTLKIRSTKLEDSAMYFCASREGRYEQYFGPGTRLTVT.

The CDR3 DNA follows: TGTGCCAGCTCACCACAGGGGTTGGACTACGAGCAGTACTTC. Translated: CASSPQGLDYEQYF. V usage is TRBV18 and J usage is TRBJ2-7; a weak D match, TRBD1 (5 bases). CDR1 and CDR2 (germline): KGHSH, LQKENI. V lost 1 base, J lost 3 bases, and 10 bases lay in between. The CDR3 contains 14 residues.

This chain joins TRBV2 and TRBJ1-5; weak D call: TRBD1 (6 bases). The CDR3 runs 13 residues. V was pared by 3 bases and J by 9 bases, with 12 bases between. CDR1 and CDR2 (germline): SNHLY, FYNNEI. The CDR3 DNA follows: TGTGCCAGCAGTGACAGGGGTGGGTGGCCCCAGCATTTT. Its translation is CASSDRGGWPQHF.

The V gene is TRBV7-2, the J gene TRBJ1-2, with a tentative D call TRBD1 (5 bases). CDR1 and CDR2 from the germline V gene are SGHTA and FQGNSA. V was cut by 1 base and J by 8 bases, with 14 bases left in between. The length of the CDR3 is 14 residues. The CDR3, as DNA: TGTGCCAGCAGCTTAGTAAGGGGAGGGTACGGCTACACCTTC. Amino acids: CASSLVRGGYGYTF.

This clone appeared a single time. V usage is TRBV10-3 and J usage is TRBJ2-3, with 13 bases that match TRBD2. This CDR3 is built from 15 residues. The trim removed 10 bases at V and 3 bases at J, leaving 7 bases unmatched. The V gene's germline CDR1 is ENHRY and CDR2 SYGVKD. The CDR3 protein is CATQPGLAGTDTQYF. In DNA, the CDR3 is TGTGCCACCCAACCGGGACTAGCGGGGACAGATACGCAGTATTTT.

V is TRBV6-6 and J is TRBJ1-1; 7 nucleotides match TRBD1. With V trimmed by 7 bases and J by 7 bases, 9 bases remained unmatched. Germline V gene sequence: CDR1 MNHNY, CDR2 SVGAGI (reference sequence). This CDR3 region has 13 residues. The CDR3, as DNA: TGTGCCAGCATCCCCCGACAGGGCTTTGAAGCTTTCTTT. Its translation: CASIPRQGFEAFF.

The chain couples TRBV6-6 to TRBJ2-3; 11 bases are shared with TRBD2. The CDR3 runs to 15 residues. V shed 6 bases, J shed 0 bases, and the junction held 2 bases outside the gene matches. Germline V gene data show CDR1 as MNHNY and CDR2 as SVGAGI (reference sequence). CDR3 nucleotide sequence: TGTGCCAGCAGGGGACTAGCGGCTAGCACAGATACGCAGTATTTT. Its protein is CASRGLAASTDTQYF.

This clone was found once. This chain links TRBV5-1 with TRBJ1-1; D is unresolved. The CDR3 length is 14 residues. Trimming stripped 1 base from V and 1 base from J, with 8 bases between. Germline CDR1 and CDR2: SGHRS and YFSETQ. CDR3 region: CASSLFSGNTEAFF. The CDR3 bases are TGCGCCAGCAGCTTGTTTTCCGGGAACACTGAAGCTTTCTTT. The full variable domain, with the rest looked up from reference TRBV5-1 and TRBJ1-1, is KAGVTQTPRYLIKTRGQQVTLSCSPISGHRSVSWYQQTPGQGLQFLFEYFSETQRNKGNFPGRFSGRQFSNSRSEMNVSTLELGDSALYLCASSLFSGNTEAFFGQGTRLTVV.

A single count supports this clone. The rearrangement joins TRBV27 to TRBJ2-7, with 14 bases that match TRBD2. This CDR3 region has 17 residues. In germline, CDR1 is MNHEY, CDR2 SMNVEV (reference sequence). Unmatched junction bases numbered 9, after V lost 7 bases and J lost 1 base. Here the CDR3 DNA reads TGTGCCAGCATTTCGACTAGCGGGGGGGCGGTTTCCTACGAGCAGTACTTC. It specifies CASISTSGGAVSYEQYF.

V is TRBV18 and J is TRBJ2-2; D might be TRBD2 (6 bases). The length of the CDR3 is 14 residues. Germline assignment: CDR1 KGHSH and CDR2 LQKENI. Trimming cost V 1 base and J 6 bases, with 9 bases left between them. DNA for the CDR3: TGTGCCAGCTCACCACGGAGGGCATCCGGGGAGCTGTTTTTT. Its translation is CASSPRRASGELFF.

The CDR3 region is CASSYRLAASTDTQYF. Here the CDR3 DNA reads TGTGCCAGCAGCTACCGACTAGCGGCGAGCACAGATACGCAGTATTTT. V and J are TRBV7-9 and TRBJ2-3; 9 bases match TRBD2. The CDR3 is 16 amino acids. Germline-derived CDR1 and CDR2 are SEHNR and FQNEAQ (reference sequence). V trimming: 4 bases; J trimming: 0 bases; junction bases outside the gene matches: 5.

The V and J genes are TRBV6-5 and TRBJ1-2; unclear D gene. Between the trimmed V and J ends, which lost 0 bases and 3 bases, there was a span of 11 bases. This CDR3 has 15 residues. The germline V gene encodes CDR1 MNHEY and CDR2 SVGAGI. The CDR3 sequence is CASSYSTGSDYGYTF. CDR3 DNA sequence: TGTGCCAGCAGTTACTCGACGGGGAGCGACTATGGCTACACCTTC.

The chain's CDR3 is CASSRSSYNEQFF. The CDR3 bases are TGCGCCAGCAGCCGTAGCTCCTACAATGAGCAGTTCTTC. The chain is built from TRBV5-1 and TRBJ2-1; D is ambiguous. V was cut by 4 bases and J by 0 bases, with 5 bases left in between. Germline-derived CDR1 and CDR2 are SGHRS and YFSETQ. This CDR3 spans 13 amino acids.

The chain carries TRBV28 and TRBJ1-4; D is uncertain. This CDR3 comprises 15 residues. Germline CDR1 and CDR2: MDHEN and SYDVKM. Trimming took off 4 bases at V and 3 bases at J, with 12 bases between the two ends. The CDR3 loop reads CASSSAGTANEKLFF. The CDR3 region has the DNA TGTGCCAGCAGTTCCGCAGGAACGGCTAATGAAAAACTGTTTTTT.

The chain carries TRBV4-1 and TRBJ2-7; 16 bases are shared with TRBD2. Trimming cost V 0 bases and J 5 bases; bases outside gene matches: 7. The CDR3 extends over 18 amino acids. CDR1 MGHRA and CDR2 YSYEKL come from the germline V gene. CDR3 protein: CASSQDGTSGRAHNEQYF. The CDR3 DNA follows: TGCGCCAGCAGCCAAGATGGGACTAGCGGGAGGGCCCACAACGAGCAGTACTTC.